This entry is about one T cell receptor (beta chain). This sample is part of a study of T cell responses to AZD1222 COVID-19 vaccine. Germline V gene sequence: CDR1 LNHDA, CDR2 SQIVND (reference sequence). The V gene end was trimmed by 1 base and the J gene end by 2 bases; junction bases not matched to a gene: 4. The CDR3 loop spans 16 amino acids. Using immunoSEQ multiplex PCR, the repertoire was profiled, and TCRdb retains in-frame clones only, with some absent. The table records some 42,000 clones, over 70% of them present only once. The chain joins TRBV19 to TRBJ2-3, with 9 nucleotides matching TRBD2. The TCR sequence derives from an adult who received the AZD1222 COVID-19 vaccine. Sequencing was performed on peripheral blood, taken 28 days after the second AZD1222 dose. This CDR3 is CASSIGGTSFTDTQYF. As DNA, the CDR3 is TGTGCCAGTAGTATAGGGGGGACTAGCTTCACAGATACGCAGTATTTT.